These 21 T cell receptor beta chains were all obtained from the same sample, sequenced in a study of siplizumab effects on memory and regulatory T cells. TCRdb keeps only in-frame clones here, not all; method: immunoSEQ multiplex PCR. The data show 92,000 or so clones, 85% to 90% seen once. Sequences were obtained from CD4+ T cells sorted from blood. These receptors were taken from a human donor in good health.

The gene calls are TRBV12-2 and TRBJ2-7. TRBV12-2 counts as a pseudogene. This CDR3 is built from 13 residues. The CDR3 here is CASRLGLLREQYF. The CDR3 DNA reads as TGTGCAAGTCGCTTAGGCCTTTTACGCGAGCAGTACTTC.

The CDR3, as DNA: TGTGCCAGTAGTATAAAGGGAGACCTAGGCGGGAGGTACGAGCAGTACTTC. This sequence encodes CASSIKGDLGGRYEQYF. The chain joins TRBV19 to TRBJ2-7; 8 bases align to TRBD2. V lost 2 bases and J lost 4; bases outside the gene matches: 13. This CDR3 is built from 17 residues. Germline V lookup: CDR1 LNHDA, CDR2 SQIVND (reference sequence). Variable domain in full (rest from reference TRBV19 and TRBJ2-7): DGGITQSPKYLFRKEGQNVTLSCEQNLNHDAMYWYRQDPGQGLRLIYYSQIVNDFQKGDIAEGYSVSREKKESFPLTVTSAQKNPTAFYLCASSIKGDLGGRYEQYFGPGTRLTVT.

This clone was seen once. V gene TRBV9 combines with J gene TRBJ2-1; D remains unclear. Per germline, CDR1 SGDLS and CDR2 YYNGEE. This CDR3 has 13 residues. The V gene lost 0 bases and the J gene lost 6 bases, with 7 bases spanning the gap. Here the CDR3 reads CASSVVGSNEQFF. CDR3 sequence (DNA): TGTGCCAGCAGCGTAGTCGGTAGCAATGAGCAGTTCTTC. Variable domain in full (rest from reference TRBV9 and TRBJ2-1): DSGVTQTPKHLITATGQRVTLRCSPRSGDLSVYWYQQSLDQGLQFLIQYYNGEERAKGNILERFSAQQFPDLHSELNLSSLELGDSALYFCASSVVGSNEQFFGPGTRLTVL.

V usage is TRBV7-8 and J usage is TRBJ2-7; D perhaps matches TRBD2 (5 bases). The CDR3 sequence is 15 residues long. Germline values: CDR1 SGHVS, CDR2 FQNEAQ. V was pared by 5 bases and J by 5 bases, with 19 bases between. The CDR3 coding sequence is TGTGCCAGCAGCAACGGACTCCCGAAGGGAGACGAGCAGTACTTC. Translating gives CASSNGLPKGDEQYF.

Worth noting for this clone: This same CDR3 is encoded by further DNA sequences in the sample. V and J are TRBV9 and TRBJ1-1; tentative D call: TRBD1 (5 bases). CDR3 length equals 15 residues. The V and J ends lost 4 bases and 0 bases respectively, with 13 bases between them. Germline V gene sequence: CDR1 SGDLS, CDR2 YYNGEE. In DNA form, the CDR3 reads TGTGCCAGCAGCCCTAACCCGACAGTGAACACTGAAGCTTTCTTT. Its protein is CASSPNPTVNTEAFF.

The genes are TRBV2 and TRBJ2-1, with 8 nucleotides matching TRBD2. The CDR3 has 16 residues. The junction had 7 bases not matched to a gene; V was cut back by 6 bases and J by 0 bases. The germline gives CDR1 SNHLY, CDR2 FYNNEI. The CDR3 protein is CASRNGGAPSYNEQFF. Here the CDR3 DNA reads TGTGCCAGCAGGAACGGGGGGGCCCCCTCCTACAATGAGCAGTTCTTC. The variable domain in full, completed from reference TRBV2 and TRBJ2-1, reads EPEVTQTPSHQVTQMGQEVILRCVPISNHLYFYWYRQILGQKVEFLVSFYNNEISEKSEIFDDQFSVERPDGSNFTLKIRSTKLEDSAMYFCASRNGGAPSYNEQFFGPGTRLTVL.

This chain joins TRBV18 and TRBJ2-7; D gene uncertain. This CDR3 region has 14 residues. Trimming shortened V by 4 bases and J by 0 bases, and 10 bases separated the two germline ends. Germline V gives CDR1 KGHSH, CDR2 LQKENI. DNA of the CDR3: TGTGCCAGCTCACAAGTCCCGAGCTCCTACGAGCAGTACTTC. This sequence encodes CASSQVPSSYEQYF.

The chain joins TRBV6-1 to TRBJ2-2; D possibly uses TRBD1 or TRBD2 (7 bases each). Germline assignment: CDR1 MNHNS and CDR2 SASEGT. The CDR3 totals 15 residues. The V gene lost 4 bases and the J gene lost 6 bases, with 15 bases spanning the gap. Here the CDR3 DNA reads TGTGCCAGCAGTGGGGGAGGGGGCGCCCCCGGGGAGCTGTTTTTT. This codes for CASSGGGGAPGELFF.

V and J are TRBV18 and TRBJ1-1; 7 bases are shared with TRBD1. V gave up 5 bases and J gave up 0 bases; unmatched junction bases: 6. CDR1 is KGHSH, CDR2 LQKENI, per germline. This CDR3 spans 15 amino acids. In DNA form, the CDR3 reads TGTGCCAGCTCAACAAGGACAGGAATGAACACTGAAGCTTTCTTT. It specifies CASSTRTGMNTEAFF. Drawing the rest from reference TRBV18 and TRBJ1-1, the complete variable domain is NAGVMQNPRHLVRRRGQEARLRCSPMKGHSHVYWYRQLPEEGLKFMVYLQKENIIDESGMPKERFSAEFPKEGPSILRIQQVVRGDSAAYFCASSTRTGMNTEAFFGQGTRLTVV.

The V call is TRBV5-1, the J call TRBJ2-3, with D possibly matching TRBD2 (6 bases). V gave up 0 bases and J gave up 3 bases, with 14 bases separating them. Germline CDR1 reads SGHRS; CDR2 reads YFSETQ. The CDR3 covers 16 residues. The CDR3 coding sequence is TGCGCCAGCAGCTTGGCCTTCGCGGGGCGGACAGATACGCAGTATTTT. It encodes CASSLAFAGRTDTQYF.

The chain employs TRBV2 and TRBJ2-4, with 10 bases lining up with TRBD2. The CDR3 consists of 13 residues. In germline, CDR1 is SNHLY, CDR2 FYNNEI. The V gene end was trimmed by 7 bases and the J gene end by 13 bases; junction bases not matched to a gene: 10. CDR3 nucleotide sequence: TGTGCCAGCATTAGGACTAGCGGCCTAGAACAGTACTTC. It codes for CASIRTSGLEQYF.

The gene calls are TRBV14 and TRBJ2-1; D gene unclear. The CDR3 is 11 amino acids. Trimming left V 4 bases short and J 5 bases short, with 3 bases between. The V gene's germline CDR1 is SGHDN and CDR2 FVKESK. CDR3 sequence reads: CASSLHNEQFF. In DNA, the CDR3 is TGTGCCAGCAGCCTACACAATGAGCAGTTCTTC.

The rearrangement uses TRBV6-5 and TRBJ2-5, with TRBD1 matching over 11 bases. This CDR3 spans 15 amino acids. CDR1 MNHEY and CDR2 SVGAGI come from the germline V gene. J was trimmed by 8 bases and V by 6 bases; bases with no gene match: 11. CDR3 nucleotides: TGTGCCAGCAGAGGGACAGGGGGGGGCCCCAGTACCCAGTACTTC. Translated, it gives CASRGTGGGPSTQYF.

In nucleotides, the CDR3 is TGTGCCAGCAGCCGCATGGTCAGTTGGACTGAAGCTTTCTTT. Protein: CASSRMVSWTEAFF. The V call is TRBV5-6, the J call TRBJ1-1; D is uncertain. Germline loops: CDR1 SGHDT, CDR2 YYEEEE. This CDR3 region has 14 residues. Deletions cut 4 bases from V and 5 bases from J, with 15 bases between.

CDR3 region: CASRVAEGEDYGYTF. The CDR3 nucleotides read TGCGCCAGCAGGGTCGCCGAAGGGGAGGACTATGGCTACACCTTC. The V and J genes are TRBV5-1 and TRBJ1-2; D perhaps matches TRBD1 (5 bases). The V gene's germline CDR1 is SGHRS and CDR2 YFSETQ. The germline V and J ends were trimmed by 5 bases and 3 bases, with 17 bases remaining between them. The CDR3 is made up of 15 amino acids.

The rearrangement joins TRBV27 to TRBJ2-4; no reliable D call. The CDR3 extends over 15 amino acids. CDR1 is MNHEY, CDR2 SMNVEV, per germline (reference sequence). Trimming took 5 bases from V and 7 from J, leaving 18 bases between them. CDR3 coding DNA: TGTGCCAGCAGTCCTCTAGGGCCTCGCCGGAACATTCAGTACTTC. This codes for CASSPLGPRRNIQYF.

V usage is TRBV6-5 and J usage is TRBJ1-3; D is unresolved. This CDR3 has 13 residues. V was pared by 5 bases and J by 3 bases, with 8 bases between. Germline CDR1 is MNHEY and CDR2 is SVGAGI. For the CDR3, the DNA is TGTGCCAGCAGTATGTTTATTGGAAACACCATATATTTT. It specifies CASSMFIGNTIYF.

The CDR3 DNA sequence: TGTGCCAGCAGAGATACCGGGGGCGCGTGGGAGACCCAGTACTTC. This codes for CASRDTGGAWETQYF. The chain carries TRBV6-5 and TRBJ2-5, with D possibly being TRBD1 or TRBD2 (6 bases each). Germline values: CDR1 MNHEY, CDR2 SVGAGI. The CDR3 consists of 15 residues. V was cut by 6 bases and J by 5 bases, with 19 bases left in between.

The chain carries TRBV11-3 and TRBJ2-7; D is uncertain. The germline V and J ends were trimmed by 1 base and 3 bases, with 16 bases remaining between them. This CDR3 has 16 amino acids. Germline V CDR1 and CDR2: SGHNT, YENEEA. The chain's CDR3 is CASSLVFPVLVYEQYF. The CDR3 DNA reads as TGTGCCAGCAGCTTAGTTTTCCCCGTTCTAGTCTACGAGCAGTACTTC.

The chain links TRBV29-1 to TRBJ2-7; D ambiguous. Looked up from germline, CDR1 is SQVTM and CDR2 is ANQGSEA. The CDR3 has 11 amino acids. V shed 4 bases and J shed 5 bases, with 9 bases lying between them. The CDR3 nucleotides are TGCAGCGTTGTCAGTCTCGACGAGCAGTACTTC. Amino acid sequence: CSVVSLDEQYF.

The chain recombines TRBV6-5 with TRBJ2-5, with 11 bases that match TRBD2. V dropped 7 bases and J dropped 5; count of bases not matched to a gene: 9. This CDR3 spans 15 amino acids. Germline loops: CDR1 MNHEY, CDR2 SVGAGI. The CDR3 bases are TGTGCCAGCACGCCCAGCCGGACTAGCGGGGAGACCCAGTACTTC. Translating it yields CASTPSRTSGETQYF.